This T cell receptor (beta chain) was obtained from a study of shared clonotypes between healthy human individuals. Study-wide points: Between several donors, naive CD4 clonotypes were shared at a level of approximately 5%. Blood was the sole source, and tissue repertoires probably differ.

This clone was seen just once. Its specificity is not known. CDR3 length: 16 residues. Trimming cost V 2 bases and J 5 bases; bases outside gene matches: 3. Germline CDR1 SEHNR, CDR2 FQNEAQ (reference sequence). Positively selected for CCR7, the CD45RO-negative cells used as naive CD8 cells excluded terminally differentiated effector memory CD45RA+ cells. Profiling relied on immunoSEQ multiplex PCR, and the TCRdb table lists in-frame clones only, not all of them. The profile shows about 650,000 clones, about 95% of them singletons. Sequenced: naive CD8+ T cells sorted from blood. The V gene is TRBV7-9, the J gene TRBJ2-1; 13 bases match TRBD2. The sequence came from a woman in her 30s in good health. CDR3 amino acids: CASSLPGLAGHNEQFF. CDR3 bases: TGTGCCAGCAGCTTACCGGGACTAGCGGGGCACAATGAGCAGTTCTTC. The full variable domain, in which reference TRBV7-9 and TRBJ2-1 provide the parts outside the CDR3, is DTGVSQNPRHKITKRGQNVTFRCDPISEHNRLYWYRQTLGQGPEFLTYFQNEAQLEKSRLLSDRFSAERPKGSFSTLEIQRTEQGDSAMYLCASSLPGLAGHNEQFFGPGTRLTVL.